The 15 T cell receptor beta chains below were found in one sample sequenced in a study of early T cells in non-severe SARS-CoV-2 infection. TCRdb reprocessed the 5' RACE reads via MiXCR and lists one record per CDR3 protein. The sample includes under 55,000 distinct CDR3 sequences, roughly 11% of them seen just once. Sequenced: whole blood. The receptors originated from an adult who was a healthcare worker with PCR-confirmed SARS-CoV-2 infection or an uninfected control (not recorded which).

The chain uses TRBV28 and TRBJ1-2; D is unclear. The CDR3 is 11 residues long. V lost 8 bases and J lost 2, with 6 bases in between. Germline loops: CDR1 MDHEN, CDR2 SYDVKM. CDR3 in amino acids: CASGVNYGYTF. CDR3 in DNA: TGTGCCAGCGGGGTCAACTATGGCTACACCTTC.

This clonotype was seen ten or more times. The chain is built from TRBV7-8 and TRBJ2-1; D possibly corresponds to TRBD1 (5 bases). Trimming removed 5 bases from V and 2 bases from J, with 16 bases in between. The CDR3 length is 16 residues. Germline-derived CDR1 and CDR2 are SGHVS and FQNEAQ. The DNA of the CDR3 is TGTGCCAGCAGCACGCGGACATCCTCCCCCTACAATGAGCAGTTCTTC. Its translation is CASSTRTSSPYNEQFF.

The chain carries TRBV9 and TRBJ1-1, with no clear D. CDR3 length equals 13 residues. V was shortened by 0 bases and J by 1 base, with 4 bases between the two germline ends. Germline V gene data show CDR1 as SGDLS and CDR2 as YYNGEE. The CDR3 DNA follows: TGTGCCAGCAGCGTAGATACGAACACTGAAGCTTTCTTT. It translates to CASSVDTNTEAFF.

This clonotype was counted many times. CDR3 protein: CASSPTIGTGTYEQYF. The CDR3 region has the DNA TGTGCCAGCAGCCCGACTATCGGGACAGGGACCTACGAGCAGTACTTC. The V gene is TRBV7-8, the J gene TRBJ2-7, with 9 bases fitting TRBD1. The CDR3 is made up of 16 amino acids. V lost 5 bases to trimming and J lost 2 bases; unmatched junction nucleotides: 10. Per the germline V gene, CDR1 is SGHVS and CDR2 is FQNEAQ.

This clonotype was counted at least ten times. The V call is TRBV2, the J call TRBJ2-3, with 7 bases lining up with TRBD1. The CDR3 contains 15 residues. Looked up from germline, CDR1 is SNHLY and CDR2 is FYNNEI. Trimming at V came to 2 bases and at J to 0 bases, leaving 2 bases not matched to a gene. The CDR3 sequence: CASSERDSSTDTQYF. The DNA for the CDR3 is TGTGCCAGCAGTGAAAGGGACAGTAGCACAGATACGCAGTATTTT.

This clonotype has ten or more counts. The CDR3 region has the DNA TGTGCCAGCAGCTTAGACTACTACACCGGGGAGCTGTTTTTT. This encodes CASSLDYYTGELFF. V gene TRBV7-9 combines with J gene TRBJ2-2; unclear D gene. V was clipped by 1 base and J by 3 bases, with 6 bases between them. The germline V gene has CDR1 SEHNR and CDR2 FQNEAQ (reference sequence). The length of the CDR3 is 14 residues.

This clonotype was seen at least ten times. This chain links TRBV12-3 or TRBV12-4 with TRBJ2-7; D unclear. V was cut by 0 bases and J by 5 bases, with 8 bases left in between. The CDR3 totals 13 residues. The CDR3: CASSLAGGNEQYF. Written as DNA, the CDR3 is TGTGCCAGCAGTTTAGCGGGTGGCAACGAGCAGTACTTC.

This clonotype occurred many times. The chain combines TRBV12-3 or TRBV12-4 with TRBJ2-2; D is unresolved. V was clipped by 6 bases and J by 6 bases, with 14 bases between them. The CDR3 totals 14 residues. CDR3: CASSGAESPGELFF. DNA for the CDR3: TGTGCCAGCAGCGGAGCCGAGAGTCCCGGGGAGCTGTTTTTT.

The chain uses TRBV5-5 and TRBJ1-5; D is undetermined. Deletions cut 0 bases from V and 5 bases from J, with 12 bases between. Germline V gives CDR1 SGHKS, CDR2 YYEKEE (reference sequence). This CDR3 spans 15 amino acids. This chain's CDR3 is CASSLDPIEYQPQHF. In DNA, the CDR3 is TGTGCCAGCAGCTTGGACCCTATTGAATATCAGCCCCAGCATTTT.

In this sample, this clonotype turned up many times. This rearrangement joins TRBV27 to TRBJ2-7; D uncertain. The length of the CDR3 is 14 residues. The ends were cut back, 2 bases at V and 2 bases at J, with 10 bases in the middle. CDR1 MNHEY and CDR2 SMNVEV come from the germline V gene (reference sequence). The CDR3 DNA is TGTGCCAGCAGTTTAACACGGCAAACCTACGAGCAGTACTTC. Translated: CASSLTRQTYEQYF.

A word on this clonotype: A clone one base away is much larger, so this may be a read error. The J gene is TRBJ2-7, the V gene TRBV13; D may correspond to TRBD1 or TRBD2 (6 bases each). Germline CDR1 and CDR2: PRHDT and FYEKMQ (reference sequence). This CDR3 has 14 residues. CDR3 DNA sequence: TGTGTCAGCACCTACGGGGGCTCAGGGTACGAGCAGTACTTC. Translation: CVSTYGGSGYEQYF.

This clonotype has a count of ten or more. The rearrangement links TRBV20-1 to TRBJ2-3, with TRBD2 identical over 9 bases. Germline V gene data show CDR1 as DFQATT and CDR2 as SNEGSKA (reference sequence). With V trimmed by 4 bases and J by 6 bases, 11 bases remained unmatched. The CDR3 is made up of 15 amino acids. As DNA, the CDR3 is TGCAGTGCTATTGACCTAGCGGGGCCCGATGATACGCAGTATTTT. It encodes CSAIDLAGPDDTQYF.

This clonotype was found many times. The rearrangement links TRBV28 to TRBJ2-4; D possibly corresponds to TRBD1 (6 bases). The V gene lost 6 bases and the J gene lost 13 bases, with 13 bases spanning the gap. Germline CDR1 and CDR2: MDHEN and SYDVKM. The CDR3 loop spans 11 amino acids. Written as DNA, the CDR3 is TGTGCCAGCAGCTTACAGGGAGAGCAGTACTTC. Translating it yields CASSLQGEQYF.

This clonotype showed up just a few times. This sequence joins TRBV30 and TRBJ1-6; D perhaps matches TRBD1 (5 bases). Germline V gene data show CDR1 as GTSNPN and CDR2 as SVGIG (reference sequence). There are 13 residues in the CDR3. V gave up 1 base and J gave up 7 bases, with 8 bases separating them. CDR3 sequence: CAWSAGNNSPLHF. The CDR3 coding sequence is TGTGCCTGGAGTGCAGGGAACAATTCACCCCTCCACTTT. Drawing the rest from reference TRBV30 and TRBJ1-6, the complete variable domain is SQTIHQWPATLVQPVGSPLSLECTVEGTSNPNLYWYRQAAGRGLQLLFYSVGIGQISSEVPQNLSASRPQDRQFILSSKKLLLSDSGFYLCAWSAGNNSPLHFGNGTRLTVT.

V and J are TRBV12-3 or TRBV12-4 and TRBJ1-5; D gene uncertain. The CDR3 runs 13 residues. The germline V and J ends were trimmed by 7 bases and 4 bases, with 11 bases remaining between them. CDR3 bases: TGTGCCAGCACCCCGACACGAAATCAGCCCCAGCATTTT. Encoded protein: CASTPTRNQPQHF.